The TCR beta chain described here comes from a study of T cell responses to AZD1222 COVID-19 vaccine. Clones were read by immunoSEQ multiplex PCR, and TCRdb kept only the in-frame ones, dropping some. The sample shows about 72,000 clones, roughly 84% of them seen only once. The CDR3 runs 15 residues. Germline V gives CDR1 MNHNS, CDR2 SASEGT. The V end was cut by 3 bases, the J end by 4 bases, with 13 bases between. This clone showed up just once. Its antigen is as yet unknown. Study observations and caveats: The donor group comprised mostly white British people and more females; the analysis possibly underestimated clonal diversity. With dominance at 160-218 and 743-854, vaccine-associated CD4 TCRs spanned spike. The repertoires were collected only after the peak T cell response.

This clonotype was sampled from an adult in good health. Material: peripheral blood, obtained on day 0 of AZD1222 vaccination. V gene TRBV6-1 combines with J gene TRBJ1-5; D is uncertain. The CDR3 nucleotides are TGTGCCAGCAGTGAGGGCAGCCGAGGTAATCAGCCCCAGCATTTT. Protein sequence: CASSEGSRGNQPQHF.